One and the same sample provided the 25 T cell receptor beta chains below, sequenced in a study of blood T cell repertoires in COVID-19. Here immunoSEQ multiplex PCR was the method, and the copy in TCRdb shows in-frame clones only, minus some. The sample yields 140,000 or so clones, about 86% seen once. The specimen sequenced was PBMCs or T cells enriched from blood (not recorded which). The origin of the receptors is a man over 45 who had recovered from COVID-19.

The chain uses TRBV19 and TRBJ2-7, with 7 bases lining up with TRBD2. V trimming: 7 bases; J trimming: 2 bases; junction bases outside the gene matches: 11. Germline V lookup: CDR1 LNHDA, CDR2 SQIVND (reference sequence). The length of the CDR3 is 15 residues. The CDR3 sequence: CASKEGRAETYEQYF. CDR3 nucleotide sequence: TGTGCCAGTAAGGAGGGGAGGGCAGAGACCTACGAGCAGTACTTC.

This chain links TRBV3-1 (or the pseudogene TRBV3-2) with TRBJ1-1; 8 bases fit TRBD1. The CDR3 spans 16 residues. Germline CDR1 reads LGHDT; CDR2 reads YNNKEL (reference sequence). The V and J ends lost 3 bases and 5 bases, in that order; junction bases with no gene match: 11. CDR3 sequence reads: CASSHLVRGRRTEAFF. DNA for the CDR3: TGTGCCAGCAGCCACCTCGTCAGGGGGCGGAGAACTGAAGCTTTCTTT.

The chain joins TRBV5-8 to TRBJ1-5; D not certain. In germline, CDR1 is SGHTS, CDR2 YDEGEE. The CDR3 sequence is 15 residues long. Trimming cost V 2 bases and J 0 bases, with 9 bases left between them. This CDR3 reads CASSLRHRSNQPQHF. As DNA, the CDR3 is TGTGCCAGCAGCTTAAGACACCGTAGCAATCAGCCCCAGCATTTT. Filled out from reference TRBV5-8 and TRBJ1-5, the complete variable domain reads EAGVTQSPTHLIKTRGQQATLRCSPISGHTSVYWYQQALGLGLQFLLWYDEGEERNRGNFPPRFSGRQFPNYSSELNVNALELEDSALYLCASSLRHRSNQPQHFGDGTRLSIL.

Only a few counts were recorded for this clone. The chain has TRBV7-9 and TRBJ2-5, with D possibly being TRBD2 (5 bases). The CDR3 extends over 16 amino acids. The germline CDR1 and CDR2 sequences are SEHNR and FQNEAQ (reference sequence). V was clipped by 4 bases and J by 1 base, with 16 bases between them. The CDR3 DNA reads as TGTGCCAGCAGCTCCAACGGGGTGGAGTCCCAAGAGACCCAGTACTTC. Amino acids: CASSSNGVESQETQYF.

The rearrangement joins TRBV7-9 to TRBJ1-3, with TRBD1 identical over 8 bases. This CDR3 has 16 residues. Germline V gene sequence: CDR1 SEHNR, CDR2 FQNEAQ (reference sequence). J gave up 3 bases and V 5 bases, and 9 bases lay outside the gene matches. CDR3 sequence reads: CASSPHQGAGGNTIYF. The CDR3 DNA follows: TGTGCCAGCAGCCCTCACCAGGGGGCAGGTGGAAACACCATATATTTT.

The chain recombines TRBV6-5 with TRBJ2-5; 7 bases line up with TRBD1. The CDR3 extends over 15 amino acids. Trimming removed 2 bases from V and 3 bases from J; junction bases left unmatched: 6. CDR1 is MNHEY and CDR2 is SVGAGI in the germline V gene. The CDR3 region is CASSYGLQGEETQYF. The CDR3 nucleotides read TGTGCCAGCAGTTACGGCCTGCAGGGGGAAGAGACCCAGTACTTC.

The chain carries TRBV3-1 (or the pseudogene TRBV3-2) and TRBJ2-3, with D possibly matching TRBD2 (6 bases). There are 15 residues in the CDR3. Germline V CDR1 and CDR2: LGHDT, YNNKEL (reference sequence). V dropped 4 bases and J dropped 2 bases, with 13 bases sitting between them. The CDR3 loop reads CASSPGAGNTDTQYF. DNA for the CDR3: TGTGCCAGCAGCCCCGGGGCGGGAAACACAGATACGCAGTATTTT.

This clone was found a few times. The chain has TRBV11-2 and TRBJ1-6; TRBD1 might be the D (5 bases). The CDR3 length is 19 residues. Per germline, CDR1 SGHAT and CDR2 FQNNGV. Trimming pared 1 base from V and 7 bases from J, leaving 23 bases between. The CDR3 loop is CASSLVILDSLRANSPLHF. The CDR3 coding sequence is TGTGCCAGCAGCTTAGTAATCCTAGACAGCCTACGAGCCAATTCACCCCTCCACTTT.

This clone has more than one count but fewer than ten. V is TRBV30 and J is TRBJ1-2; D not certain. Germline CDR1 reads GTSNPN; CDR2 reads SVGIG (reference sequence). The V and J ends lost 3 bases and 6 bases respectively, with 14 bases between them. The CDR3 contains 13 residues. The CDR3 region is CAWSAALYHGYTF. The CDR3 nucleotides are TGTGCCTGGAGCGCCGCGTTGTACCATGGCTACACCTTC.

CDR3 in amino acids: CASSQTLLTGELFF. CDR3 nucleotides: TGTGCCAGCAGTCAAACACTACTCACCGGGGAGCTGTTTTTT. The rearrangement joins TRBV6-5 to TRBJ2-2; D gene unclear. Deletions cut 5 bases from V and 4 bases from J, with 11 bases between. Germline CDR1 reads MNHEY; CDR2 reads SVGAGI. CDR3 length: 14 residues.

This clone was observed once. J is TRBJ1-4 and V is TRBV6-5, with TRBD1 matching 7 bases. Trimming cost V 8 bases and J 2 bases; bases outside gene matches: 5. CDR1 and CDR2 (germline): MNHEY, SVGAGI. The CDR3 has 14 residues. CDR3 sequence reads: CASQGTATNEKLFF. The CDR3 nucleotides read TGTGCCAGCCAAGGGACAGCTACTAATGAAAAACTGTTTTTT.

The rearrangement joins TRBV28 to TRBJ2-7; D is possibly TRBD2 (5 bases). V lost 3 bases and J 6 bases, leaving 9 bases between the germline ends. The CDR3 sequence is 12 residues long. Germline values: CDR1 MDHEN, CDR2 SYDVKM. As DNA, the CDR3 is TGTGCCAGCAGTTTGCGGGCGGTCGAGCAGTACTTC. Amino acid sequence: CASSLRAVEQYF.

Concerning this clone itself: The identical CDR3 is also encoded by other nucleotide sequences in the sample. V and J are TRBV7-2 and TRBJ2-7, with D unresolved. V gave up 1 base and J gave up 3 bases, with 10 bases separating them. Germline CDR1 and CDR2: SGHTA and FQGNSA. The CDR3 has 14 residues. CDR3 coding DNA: TGTGCCAGCAGCTTAGGTGGCGGCCTCTACGAGCAGTACTTC. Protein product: CASSLGGGLYEQYF.

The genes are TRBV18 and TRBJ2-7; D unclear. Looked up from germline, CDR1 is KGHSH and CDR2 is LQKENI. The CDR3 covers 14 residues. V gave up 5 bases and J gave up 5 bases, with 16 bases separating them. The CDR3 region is CASSLTYTENEQYF. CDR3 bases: TGTGCCAGCTCATTAACGTATACAGAAAACGAGCAGTACTTC.

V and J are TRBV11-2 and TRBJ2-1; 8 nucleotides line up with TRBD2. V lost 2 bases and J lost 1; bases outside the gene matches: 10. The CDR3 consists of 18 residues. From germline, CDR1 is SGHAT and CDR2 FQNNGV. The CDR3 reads CASSLRGLRGGSYNEQFF. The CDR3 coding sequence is TGTGCCAGCAGCTTACGGGGTCTCCGGGGGGGATCCTACAATGAGCAGTTCTTC.

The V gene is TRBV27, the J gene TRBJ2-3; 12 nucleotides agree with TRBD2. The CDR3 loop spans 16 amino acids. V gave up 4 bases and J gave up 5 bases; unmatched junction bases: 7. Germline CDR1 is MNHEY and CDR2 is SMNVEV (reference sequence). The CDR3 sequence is CASSSSSSGRGDTQYF. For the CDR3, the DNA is TGTGCCAGCAGTTCCTCCTCTAGCGGGAGGGGAGATACGCAGTATTTT.

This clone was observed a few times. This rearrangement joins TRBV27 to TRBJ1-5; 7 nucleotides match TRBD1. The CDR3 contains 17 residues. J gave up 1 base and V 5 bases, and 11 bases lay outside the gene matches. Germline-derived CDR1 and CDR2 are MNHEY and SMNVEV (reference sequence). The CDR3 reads CASSPTATGTSNQPQHF. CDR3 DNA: TGTGCCAGCAGTCCCACCGCGACAGGGACGAGCAATCAGCCCCAGCATTTT.

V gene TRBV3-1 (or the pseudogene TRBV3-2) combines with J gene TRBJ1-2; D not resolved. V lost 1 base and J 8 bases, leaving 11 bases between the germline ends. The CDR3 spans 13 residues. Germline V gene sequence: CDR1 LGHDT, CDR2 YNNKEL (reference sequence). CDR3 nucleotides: TGTGCCAGCAGCCAAGTGTCGTACAGCGGCTACACCTTC. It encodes CASSQVSYSGYTF.

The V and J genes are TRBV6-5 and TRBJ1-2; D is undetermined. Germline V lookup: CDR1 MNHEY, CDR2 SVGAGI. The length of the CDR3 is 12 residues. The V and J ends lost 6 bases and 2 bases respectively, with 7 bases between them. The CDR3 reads CASSLQNYGYTF. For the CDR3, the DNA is TGTGCCAGCAGCTTACAGAACTATGGCTACACCTTC.

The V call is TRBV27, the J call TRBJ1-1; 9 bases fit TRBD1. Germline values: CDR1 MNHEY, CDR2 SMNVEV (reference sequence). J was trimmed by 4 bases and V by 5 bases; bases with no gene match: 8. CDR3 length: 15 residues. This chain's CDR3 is CASSPRDRVGTEAFF. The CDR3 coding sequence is TGTGCCAGCAGTCCTAGGGACAGGGTAGGCACTGAAGCTTTCTTT.

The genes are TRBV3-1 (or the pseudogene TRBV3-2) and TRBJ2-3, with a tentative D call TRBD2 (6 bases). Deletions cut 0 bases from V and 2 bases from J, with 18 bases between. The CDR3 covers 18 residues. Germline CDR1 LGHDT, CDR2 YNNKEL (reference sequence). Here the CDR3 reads CASSQDRRLDLPTDTQYF. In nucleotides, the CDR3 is TGTGCCAGCAGCCAAGATAGGCGACTAGACCTTCCCACAGATACGCAGTATTTT.

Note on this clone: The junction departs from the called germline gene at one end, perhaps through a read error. CDR3 DNA: TGTGCTAGCAGCTTAGGGACAGGGAGCACAGATACGCAGTATTTT. This gives the protein CASSLGTGSTDTQYF. The V call is TRBV7-7, the J call TRBJ2-3; 9 nucleotides line up with TRBD1. From germline, CDR1 is SSHAT and CDR2 FNYEAQ (reference sequence). CDR3 length: 15 amino acids.

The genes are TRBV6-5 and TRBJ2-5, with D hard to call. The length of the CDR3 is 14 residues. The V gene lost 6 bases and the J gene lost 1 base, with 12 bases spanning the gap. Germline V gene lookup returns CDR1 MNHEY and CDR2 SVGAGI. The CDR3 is CASSLLPGQETQYF. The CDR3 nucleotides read TGTGCCAGCAGCCTACTCCCTGGCCAAGAGACCCAGTACTTC.

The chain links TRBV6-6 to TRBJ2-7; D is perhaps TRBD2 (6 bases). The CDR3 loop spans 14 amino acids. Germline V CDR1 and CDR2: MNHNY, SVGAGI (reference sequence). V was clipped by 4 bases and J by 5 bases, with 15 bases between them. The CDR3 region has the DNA TGTGCCAGCAGTTCCGGCCCGGAGGGTGACGAGCAGTACTTC. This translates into CASSSGPEGDEQYF.

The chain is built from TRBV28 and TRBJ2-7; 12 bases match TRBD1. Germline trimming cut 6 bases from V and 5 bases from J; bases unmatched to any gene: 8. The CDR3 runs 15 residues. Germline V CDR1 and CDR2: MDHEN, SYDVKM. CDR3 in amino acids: CASRSPGTGGDEQYF. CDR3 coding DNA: TGTGCCAGCAGGTCTCCTGGGACAGGGGGCGACGAGCAGTACTTC. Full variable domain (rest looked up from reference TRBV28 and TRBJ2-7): DVKVTQSSRYLVKRTGEKVFLECVQDMDHENMFWYRQDPGLGLRLIYFSYDVKMKEKGDIPEGYSVSREKKERFSLILESASTNQTSMYLCASRSPGTGGDEQYFGPGTRLTVT.